The table lists the clone carrying this T cell receptor beta chain with many counts. The antigen is undetermined. One entry per CDR3 protein results from TCRdb running MiXCR on the reads. This sample yields 600,000 to 800,000 distinct CDR3 sequences, of which 20% to 25% are seen a single time; approximately 8.2% belongs to the top ten. This sample stems from a study of T cell repertoires in cytomegalovirus infection. Trimming left V 1 base short and J 0 bases short, with 19 bases between. Germline V CDR1 and CDR2: SGHVS, FQNEAQ. The CDR3 sequence is 19 residues long. General study points: Across the ex vivo response, the dominant clonotypes were HLA-C-restricted CMV-specific TCR beta clonotypes. Summed frequency of public TCR beta families distinguished CMV carriers with the relevant HLA.

The chain has TRBV7-8 and TRBJ1-3; perhaps TRBD1 as D (5 bases). The sample taken for sequencing was CD8+ T cells from PBMCs. This receptor was identified in a human donor in good health (CMV status not recorded). Some clones in this sample may be carry-over from other donors' samples. CDR3 protein: CASSLVGAGAYTSGNTIYF. CDR3 in DNA: TGTGCCAGCAGCTTAGTAGGAGCTGGGGCTTACACCTCTGGAAACACCATATATTTT.